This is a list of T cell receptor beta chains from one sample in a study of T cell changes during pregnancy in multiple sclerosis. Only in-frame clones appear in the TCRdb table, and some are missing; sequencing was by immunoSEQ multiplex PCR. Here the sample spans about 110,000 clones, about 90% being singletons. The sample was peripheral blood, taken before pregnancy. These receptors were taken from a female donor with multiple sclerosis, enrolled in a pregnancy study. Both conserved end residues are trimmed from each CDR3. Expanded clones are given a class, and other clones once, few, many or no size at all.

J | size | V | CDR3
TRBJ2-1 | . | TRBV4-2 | ASSPRRGRDSYNEQF
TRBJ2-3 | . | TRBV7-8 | ASSPGTGLTDTQY
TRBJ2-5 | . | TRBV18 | ASSPGQKETQY
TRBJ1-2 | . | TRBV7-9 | ASSLAGAGPYGYT
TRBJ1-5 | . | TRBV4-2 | ASSQDHRGGQGARQPQH
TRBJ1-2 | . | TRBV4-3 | ASSQEPAQGTTQVGYGYT
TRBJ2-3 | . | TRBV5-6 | ASSLPSSDTQY
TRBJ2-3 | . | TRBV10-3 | AISEGLAGVKDTQY
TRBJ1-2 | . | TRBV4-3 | ASSPVRSDRGVRYGYT
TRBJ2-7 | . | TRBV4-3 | ASSLRGPRATSYEQY
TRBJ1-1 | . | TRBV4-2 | ASSQVAGYTEAF
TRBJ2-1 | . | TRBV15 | ATSRSDNEQF
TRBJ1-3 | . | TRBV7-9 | ASSLVLSDSPSSGNTIY
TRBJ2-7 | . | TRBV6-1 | ASSVSGIDYEQY
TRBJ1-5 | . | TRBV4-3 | ASSQDRARGSQPQH
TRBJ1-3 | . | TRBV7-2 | ASTYTRVNSGNTIY
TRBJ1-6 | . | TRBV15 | ATSRGQENSPLH
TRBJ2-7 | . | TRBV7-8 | ASSPSGLVSYEQY
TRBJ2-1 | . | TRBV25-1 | ASSATGLAVEQF
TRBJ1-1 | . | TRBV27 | ASSPTLGMEAF
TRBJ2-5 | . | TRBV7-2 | ASSLATGGVTQY
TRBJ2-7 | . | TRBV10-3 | AISESTRGSTYEQY
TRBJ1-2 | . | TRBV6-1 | ASRVQGNYGYT
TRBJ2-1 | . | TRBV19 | ASSRTSGSYNEQF
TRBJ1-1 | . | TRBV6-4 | ASTNRGWALDTEAF
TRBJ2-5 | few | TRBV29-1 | SVESTSGTAGLETQY
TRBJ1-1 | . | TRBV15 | ATSRTASSTEAF
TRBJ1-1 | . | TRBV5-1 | ASSSTGTATEAF